Each of the 24 T cell receptor beta chains below was sequenced from the same sample in a study of cytotoxic CD8 clonotypes in ibrutinib-treated CLL. Here immunoSEQ multiplex PCR was the method, and the copy in TCRdb shows in-frame clones only, minus some. The sample lists tens of thousands of clones, roughly three quarters occurring once. The specimen was PBMCs, collected after 12 months of ibrutinib treatment. The receptor source for this set is a human donor with chronic lymphocytic leukemia.

This clone showed up just a few times. V and J are TRBV4-1 and TRBJ2-1, with D unclear. V lost 6 bases to trimming and J lost 7 bases, with 4 bases between them. CDR1 and CDR2 (germline): MGHRA, YSYEKL. This CDR3 comprises 10 residues. The CDR3 reads CASSGNEQFF. Here the CDR3 DNA reads TGCGCCAGCAGTGGGAATGAGCAGTTCTTC.

This clone was seen only a few times. The chain carries TRBV28 and TRBJ2-3, with D unresolved. V dropped 7 bases and J dropped 0 bases, with 14 bases sitting between them. The CDR3 is 15 residues long. Germline V gene data show CDR1 as MDHEN and CDR2 as SYDVKM. The CDR3 DNA is TGTGCCAGCACCTTGCCCTTCGGCAGCACAGATACGCAGTATTTT. Translating gives CASTLPFGSTDTQYF.

V and J are TRBV5-1 and TRBJ2-5, with D perhaps TRBD1 (6 bases). Per germline, CDR1 SGHRS and CDR2 YFSETQ. Trimming cost V 4 bases and J 9 bases, with 10 bases left between them. The CDR3 consists of 11 residues. The CDR3 protein is CASSSDRSQYF. In DNA, the CDR3 is TGCGCCAGCAGCAGTGACAGGTCCCAGTACTTC.

The J gene is TRBJ2-2, the V gene TRBV27; D perhaps matches TRBD2 (6 bases). This CDR3 is 14 amino acids long. The V gene lost 9 bases and the J gene lost 3 bases, with 14 bases spanning the gap. The germline V gene has CDR1 MNHEY and CDR2 SMNVEV (reference sequence). The CDR3 bases are TGTGCCAGTGCGGGGTATTTGTACACCGGGGAGCTGTTTTTT. Protein sequence: CASAGYLYTGELFF.

The J gene is TRBJ2-3, the V gene TRBV7-2, with D uncertain. Germline V gene lookup returns CDR1 SGHTA and CDR2 FQGNSA. The CDR3 is 14 residues long. V was clipped by 2 bases and J by 2 bases, with 8 bases between them. The CDR3: CASSLTRLTDTQYF. Written as DNA, the CDR3 is TGTGCCAGCAGCTTAACGCGCCTCACAGATACGCAGTATTTT.

The chain employs TRBV30 and TRBJ2-6; the D is unclear. Germline assignment: CDR1 GTSNPN and CDR2 SVGIG (reference sequence). Trimming removed 2 bases at V and 3 bases at J, with 5 bases between. The CDR3 has 13 amino acids. This CDR3 reads CAWSRNGANVLTF. The CDR3 bases are TGTGCCTGGAGTAGAAATGGGGCCAACGTCCTGACTTTC.

The J gene is TRBJ2-5, the V gene TRBV27; D gene ambiguous. Deletions cut 6 bases from V and 1 base from J, with 9 bases between. The CDR3 totals 13 residues. Germline V lookup: CDR1 MNHEY, CDR2 SMNVEV (reference sequence). The chain's CDR3 is CASSLRPQETQYF. The CDR3 DNA sequence: TGTGCCAGCAGCCTAAGGCCCCAAGAGACCCAGTACTTC.

This clone turned up a few times. J is TRBJ2-3 and V is TRBV2; D is possibly TRBD1 (6 bases). The V end lost 3 bases, the J end lost 5 bases, and 15 bases lay between the germline ends. Per germline, CDR1 SNHLY and CDR2 FYNNEI. This CDR3 contains 15 residues. CDR3 residues: CASSDGTSLVDTQYF. CDR3 in DNA: TGTGCCAGCAGTGATGGGACATCGCTGGTAGATACGCAGTATTTT. Combining the CDR3 with reference TRBV2 and TRBJ2-3 gives the whole variable domain EPEVTQTPSHQVTQMGQEVILRCVPISNHLYFYWYRQILGQKVEFLVSFYNNEISEKSEIFDDQFSVERPDGSNFTLKIRSTKLEDSAMYFCASSDGTSLVDTQYFGPGTRLTVL.

J is TRBJ2-6 and V is TRBV2; 7 bases line up with TRBD1. Germline CDR1 SNHLY, CDR2 FYNNEI. V lost 6 bases and J lost 0; bases outside the gene matches: 2. The CDR3 sequence is 15 residues long. The CDR3 bases are TGTGCCAGCAGAGGGACAGACTCTGGGGCCAACGTCCTGACTTTC. Amino acid sequence: CASRGTDSGANVLTF.

This chain joins TRBV5-6 and TRBJ2-6; TRBD1 matches 7 bases. There are 15 residues in the CDR3. Trimming cost V 4 bases and J 1 base; bases outside gene matches: 2. Germline CDR1 reads SGHDT; CDR2 reads YYEEEE. The CDR3 coding sequence is TGTGCCAGCAGCCCACAGGGGTCTGGGGCCAACGTCCTGACTTTC. Translation gives CASSPQGSGANVLTF.

The genes are TRBV2 and TRBJ1-5; D is undetermined. V lost 3 bases and J lost 0, with 21 bases in between. Germline CDR1 reads SNHLY; CDR2 reads FYNNEI. The CDR3 sequence is 19 residues long. The CDR3 here is CASSDGMRSAVYSNQPQHF. For the CDR3, the DNA is TGTGCCAGCAGTGACGGGATGCGGAGTGCGGTTTATAGCAATCAGCCCCAGCATTTT.

The chain employs TRBV29-1 and TRBJ2-7; perhaps D is TRBD1 or TRBD2 (5 bases each). Germline CDR1 and CDR2: SQVTM and ANQGSEA. CDR3 length: 15 amino acids. Trimming cost V 1 base and J 4 bases, with 17 bases left between them. The CDR3 region is CSVEAPDIGNYEQYF. The CDR3 region has the DNA TGCAGCGTTGAAGCCCCGGACATCGGGAATTACGAGCAGTACTTC.

The chain couples TRBV14 to TRBJ2-2; 7 bases are shared with TRBD2. Germline CDR1 is SGHDN and CDR2 is FVKESK. This CDR3 comprises 15 residues. Unmatched junction bases numbered 8, after V lost 6 bases and J lost 4 bases. CDR3 sequence (DNA): TGTGCCAGCAGTCCGAGCGGGATCGGCACCGGGGAGCTGTTTTTT. It encodes CASSPSGIGTGELFF.

The chain joins TRBV5-1 to TRBJ2-3; TRBD1 is a possible D gene (6 bases). The V end was cut by 2 bases, the J end by 0 bases, with 16 bases between. The CDR3 loop spans 17 amino acids. Germline values: CDR1 SGHRS, CDR2 YFSETQ. The CDR3 sequence is CASSFTPRQDSTDTQYF. Written as DNA, the CDR3 is TGCGCCAGCAGCTTTACCCCGAGACAGGATAGCACAGATACGCAGTATTTT.

This sequence joins TRBV11-2 and TRBJ2-3; 10 nucleotides match TRBD2. This CDR3 is 17 amino acids long. V dropped 3 bases and J dropped 6; count of bases not matched to a gene: 12. The germline V gene encodes CDR1 SGHAT and CDR2 FQNNGV. DNA for the CDR3: TGTGCCAGCAGCTTCGCGCTAGCGGGAGCTCCTTTTGATACGCAGTATTTT. As protein: CASSFALAGAPFDTQYF.

J is TRBJ2-3 and V is TRBV28; no reliable D call. Germline CDR1 is MDHEN and CDR2 is SYDVKM. The V end lost 4 bases, the J end lost 0 bases, and 8 bases lay between the germline ends. The CDR3 runs to 14 residues. The CDR3: CASSSPGSTDTQYF. CDR3 bases: TGTGCCAGCAGTTCCCCTGGGAGCACAGATACGCAGTATTTT.

The sample holds a few counts of this clone. The V gene is TRBV29-1, the J gene TRBJ1-1; TRBD1 might be the D (5 bases). Deletions cut 3 bases from V and 5 bases from J, with 10 bases between. CDR1 and CDR2 from the germline V gene are SQVTM and ANQGSEA. The length of the CDR3 is 12 residues. CDR3 region: CSVDTGRTEAFF. The CDR3 region has the DNA TGCAGCGTTGATACGGGGCGGACTGAAGCTTTCTTT. Combining the CDR3 with reference TRBV29-1 and TRBJ1-1 gives the whole variable domain SAVISQKPSRDICQRGTSLTIQCQVDSQVTMMFWYRQQPGQSLTLIATANQGSEATYESGFVIDKFPISRPNLTFSTLTVSNMSPEDSSIYLCSVDTGRTEAFFGQGTRLTVV.

Turning to this clone: Only one base separates this from a far larger clonotype, so it likely reflects a read error. The same CDR3 also results from other DNA sequences found in this sample. The V gene is TRBV7-2, the J gene TRBJ2-7; D not resolved. V gave up 1 base and J gave up 2 bases, with 3 bases separating them. CDR1 and CDR2 from the germline V gene are SGHTA and FQGNSA. The CDR3 spans 12 residues. CDR3 nucleotide sequence: TGTGCCAGCAGCTTAGGGGCCTACGAGCAGTACTTC. Translation: CASSLGAYEQYF.

The rearrangement joins TRBV5-1 to TRBJ1-4; no definite D call. Germline-derived CDR1 and CDR2 are SGHRS and YFSETQ. This CDR3 is built from 14 residues. With 1 base removed from V and 0 bases from J, the gap between germline ends came to 4 bases. The CDR3 protein is CASSLRATNEKLFF. DNA for the CDR3: TGCGCCAGCAGCTTGCGGGCAACTAATGAAAAACTGTTTTTT.

The V and J genes are TRBV7-3 and TRBJ2-1; weak D call: TRBD1 (5 bases). V dropped 5 bases and J dropped 6 bases, with 14 bases sitting between them. CDR3 size: 14 residues. Germline V CDR1 and CDR2: SGHTA, FQGTGA. This chain's CDR3 is CASSGHGRANEQFF. CDR3 in DNA: TGTGCCAGCAGCGGACATGGACGAGCCAATGAGCAGTTCTTC.

The DNA of the CDR3 is TGTGCCAGCAGTTTAAATTGGGACGGGAGCTCCTACGAGCAGTACTTC. Translated: CASSLNWDGSSYEQYF. This chain connects TRBV28 to TRBJ2-7; a weak D match, TRBD2 (6 bases). Germline CDR1 reads MDHEN; CDR2 reads SYDVKM. The CDR3 extends over 16 amino acids. Trimming removed 2 bases at V and 0 bases at J, with 14 bases between.

This clone was counted once. In nucleotides, the CDR3 is TGCGCCAGCAGCTTGGGATTAGCGTGGAATGAGCAGTTCTTC. Translation gives CASSLGLAWNEQFF. The chain uses TRBV5-1 and TRBJ2-1; the D gene is possibly TRBD2 (5 bases). The CDR3 spans 14 residues. V dropped 0 bases and J dropped 7 bases, with 11 bases sitting between them. Germline lookup yields CDR1 SGHRS and CDR2 YFSETQ.

This chain uses TRBV7-6 with TRBJ2-1, with 12 bases lining up with TRBD2. The V segment lost 5 bases and the J segment 5 bases; nucleotides outside the gene matches: 10. The CDR3 sequence is 17 residues long. The germline V gene encodes CDR1 SGHVS and CDR2 FNYEAQ. CDR3 sequence: CASSLGQGLAGDNEQFF. CDR3 sequence (DNA): TGTGCCAGCAGCCTGGGACAGGGACTAGCGGGTGACAATGAGCAGTTCTTC.

V and J are TRBV15 and TRBJ2-3; 7 positions match TRBD2. The CDR3 covers 19 residues. Germline loops: CDR1 LNHNV, CDR2 YYDKDF (reference sequence). The ends lost 0 bases at V and 1 base at J; junction bases unmatched: 13. The CDR3 sequence is CATSRDGSGVRDGTDTQYF. As DNA, the CDR3 is TGTGCCACCAGCAGAGATGGAAGCGGGGTGCGTGATGGCACAGATACGCAGTATTTT.